Sequencing of this T cell receptor beta chain was carried out in a study of molecular identifiers for immune sequencing clone quantification. On this clonotype: Its target is not known.

The V gene's germline CDR1 is DFQATT and CDR2 SNEGSKA (reference sequence). V lost 5 bases and J lost 2; bases outside the gene matches: 10. The CDR3 is made up of 16 amino acids. Study-level points and caveats: Over 99% of CMV-specific effector molecules, but under 1% of naive ones, were in clones above 20 copies. Barcode sharing among identical TCR molecules could make large clones appear smaller.

TCRdb reanalysed the PCR reads using MiXCR and keeps one entry per CDR3 protein. The data show more than 85,000 distinct CDR3 sequences, about 32% seen once. J is TRBJ1-5 and V is TRBV20-1, with 9 bases identical to TRBD1. Sequenced material: naive CD8+ T cells from blood, with Jurkat cell RNA spiked in. The subset denotes: FACS-sorted CD8+CD4-CCR7+CD45RA+ naive T cells. The TCR was taken from a human donor in good health. Some libraries in this study had Jurkat cell RNA spiked in. CDR3 sequence: CSALPRDRVGNQPQHF. The CDR3 DNA sequence: TGCAGTGCTTTGCCCCGGGACAGGGTTGGCAATCAGCCCCAGCATTTT.